This T cell receptor beta chain was identified during a study of blood T cell repertoires in COVID-19. Background on the study: Samples of COVID-19 (acute and convalescent) were obtained from the United States, Italy and Spain. Sources were T cells, B-cell-depleted T cells, or PBMCs; the material itself was cDNA or gDNA.

Data came from immunoSEQ multiplex PCR; TCRdb stores just in-frame clones and leaves some out. The profile shows about 140,000 clones, about 77% of them singletons. This CDR3 spans 14 amino acids. Germline loops: CDR1 SGHNT, CDR2 YENEEA. With 5 bases clipped from V and 9 bases from J, the junction kept 9 bases outside the gene matches. Sequenced input: peripheral blood. The rearrangement uses TRBV11-3 and TRBJ2-1, with 8 nucleotides matching TRBD1. The TCR originated in a woman aged 45-59 years with active or convalescent COVID-19. For the CDR3, the DNA is TGTGCCAGCAGCCCCGGACAGGGTTGGACTGAGCAGTTCTTC. It specifies CASSPGQGWTEQFF.